The next 25 T cell receptor beta chains were all read from a single sample in a study of T-cell reconstitution after alpha-beta-depleted transplantation in children. For TCRbeta, the library was prepared with unique molecular identifiers. TCRdb processed the PCR reads anew with MiXCR; each CDR3 protein has one entry. The data contain about 440,000 distinct CDR3 sequences, 43% of them singletons. The sequencing used PBMCs, collected before TCRalphabeta/CD19-depleted stem cell transplant. These receptors all come from a girl aged 2 to 10 with aplastic anemia, due to receive a stem cell transplant.

This clonotype was seen repeatedly, ten times or more. The chain is built from TRBV19 and TRBJ2-3; 7 nucleotides agree with TRBD2. Germline-derived CDR1 and CDR2 are LNHDA and SQIVND (reference sequence). Trimming removed 6 bases from V and 2 bases from J; junction bases left unmatched: 11. CDR3 size: 16 residues. CDR3 sequence reads: CASSGSGHPNTDTQYF. The CDR3 DNA reads TGTGCCAGTAGCGGTAGCGGGCATCCTAACACAGATACGCAGTATTTT.

The V gene is TRBV7-2, the J gene TRBJ1-1; D is ambiguous. The CDR3 extends over 15 amino acids. V lost 4 bases and J lost 0, with 12 bases in between. Germline CDR1 SGHTA, CDR2 FQGNSA. The CDR3 DNA is TGTGCCAGCAGCTCAACTGACCGCTTGAACACTGAAGCTTTCTTT. It codes for CASSSTDRLNTEAFF.

The chain has TRBV29-1 and TRBJ2-3, with D hard to call. Trimming took 2 bases from V and 4 from J, leaving 10 bases between them. Germline V gene data show CDR1 as SQVTM and CDR2 as ANQGSEA. The CDR3 is 13 amino acids. CDR3 residues: CSVELVVPDTQYF. CDR3 nucleotide sequence: TGCAGCGTTGAATTAGTGGTGCCAGATACGCAGTATTTT.

The chain recombines TRBV7-9 with TRBJ2-5, with D maybe TRBD2 (6 bases). The CDR3 is 16 amino acids. Between the trimmed V and J ends, which lost 5 bases and 2 bases, there was a span of 18 bases. Germline loops: CDR1 SEHNR, CDR2 FQNEAQ (reference sequence). The CDR3 region is CASSTRRGSAQETQYF. The CDR3 region has the DNA TGTGCCAGCAGCACCCGGAGGGGATCAGCTCAAGAGACCCAGTACTTC.

This clonotype was picked up a small number of times. The V call is TRBV9, the J call TRBJ2-7; D is possibly TRBD2 (6 bases). Trimming cost V 4 bases and J 0 bases, with 14 bases left between them. Per germline, CDR1 SGDLS and CDR2 YYNGEE. The CDR3 has 15 amino acids. CDR3 amino acids: CASSFGLPASYEQYF. The CDR3 DNA sequence: TGTGCCAGCAGCTTCGGACTACCAGCCTCCTACGAGCAGTACTTC.

CDR3 protein: CASSPNSGRSSYNEQFF. CDR3 in DNA: TGTGCCAGCAGCCCTAATAGCGGAAGAAGCTCCTACAATGAGCAGTTCTTC. This chain connects TRBV7-9 to TRBJ2-1; the D gene is possibly TRBD2 (6 bases). The ends were cut back, 5 bases at V and 0 bases at J, with 17 bases in the middle. The V gene's germline CDR1 is SEHNR and CDR2 FQNEAQ (reference sequence). CDR3 length: 17 amino acids. The full variable domain, in which reference TRBV7-9 and TRBJ2-1 provide the parts outside the CDR3, is DTGVSQNPRHKITKRGQNVTFRCDPISEHNRLYWYRQTLGQGPEFLTYFQNEAQLEKSRLLSDRFSAERPKGSFSTLEIQRTEQGDSAMYLCASSPNSGRSSYNEQFFGPGTRLTVL.

The V call is TRBV20-1, the J call TRBJ2-2; D gene uncertain. Germline CDR1 and CDR2: DFQATT and SNEGSKA (reference sequence). V was cut by 1 base and J by 7 bases, with 10 bases left in between. This CDR3 region has 13 residues. The CDR3 sequence is CSARVGIGGELFF. In DNA, the CDR3 is TGCAGTGCTAGAGTGGGGATCGGCGGGGAGCTGTTTTTT.

This chain connects TRBV6-1 to TRBJ1-4; no definite D call. The CDR3 length is 15 residues. V was pared by 3 bases and J by 7 bases, with 15 bases between. From germline, CDR1 is MNHNS and CDR2 SASEGT. The CDR3 DNA reads TGTGCCAGCAGTGATGGGTTGGGAACATCTGAAAAACTGTTTTTT. It translates to CASSDGLGTSEKLFF.

J is TRBJ2-1 and V is TRBV6-1; a weak D match, TRBD1 (6 bases). Germline lookup yields CDR1 MNHNS and CDR2 SASEGT. The CDR3 loop spans 16 amino acids. Trimming removed 2 bases from V and 4 bases from J, with 15 bases in between. In DNA form, the CDR3 reads TGTGCCAGCAGTGAATATTCCGGGACATTATACAATGAGCAGTTCTTC. Translated: CASSEYSGTLYNEQFF.

This sequence joins TRBV29-1 and TRBJ2-5, with 7 bases fitting TRBD1. The germline V gene has CDR1 SQVTM and CDR2 ANQGSEA. J lost 4 bases, V lost 5 bases, and 7 bases had no gene match. This CDR3 has 13 residues. Here the CDR3 DNA reads TGCAGCGTTTTGGGACAGTGGGGAGAGACCCAGTACTTC. This sequence encodes CSVLGQWGETQYF.

This rearrangement joins TRBV4-1 to TRBJ1-4, with D unresolved. The CDR3 runs 11 residues. Germline lookup yields CDR1 MGHRA and CDR2 YSYEKL. V dropped 2 bases and J dropped 10 bases, with 5 bases sitting between them. CDR3 coding DNA: TGCGCCAGCAGCCAACAGAGAAAACTGTTTTTT. Amino acids: CASSQQRKLFF.

This clonotype was seen a handful of times. The CDR3 DNA is TGTGCCAGCAGCCCTCGGACTAGCGGAGCGCAGTTCTTC. It codes for CASSPRTSGAQFF. The rearrangement joins TRBV13 to TRBJ2-1, with 10 bases lining up with TRBD2. V shed 5 bases and J 12 bases; nucleotides not matched to a gene: 7. CDR3 length: 13 residues. The germline V gene has CDR1 PRHDT and CDR2 FYEKMQ (reference sequence).

Ten or more counts support this clonotype. V and J are TRBV27 and TRBJ2-7; unclear D gene. The V gene lost 7 bases and the J gene lost 4 bases, with 8 bases spanning the gap. This CDR3 region has 11 residues. Germline V gives CDR1 MNHEY, CDR2 SMNVEV (reference sequence). CDR3 nucleotides: TGTGCCAGCACAGGCCGGTACGAGCAGTACTTC. Protein product: CASTGRYEQYF.

This clonotype was recorded a few times. The chain uses TRBV5-6 and TRBJ2-7; 10 bases are a match to TRBD2. CDR1 is SGHDT, CDR2 YYEEEE, per germline. With V trimmed by 0 bases and J by 4 bases, 7 bases remained unmatched. The CDR3 runs to 16 residues. In nucleotides, the CDR3 is TGTGCCAGCAGCTTGGCCATATCTAGCGGGAGTTACGAGCAGTACTTC. As protein: CASSLAISSGSYEQYF. The complete variable domain, with remaining parts taken from reference TRBV5-6 and TRBJ2-7, reads DAGVTQSPTHLIKTRGQQVTLRCSPKSGHDTVSWYQQALGQGPQFIFQYYEEEERQRGNFPDRFSGHQFPNYSSELNVNALLLGDSALYLCASSLAISSGSYEQYFGPGTRLTVT.

The chain joins TRBV20-1 to TRBJ2-3; 7 bases are a match to TRBD2. Per the germline V gene, CDR1 is DFQATT and CDR2 is SNEGSKA (reference sequence). Trimming cost V 3 bases and J 3 bases; bases outside gene matches: 6. The length of the CDR3 is 14 residues. The CDR3 protein is CSARSASGTDTQYF. In DNA, the CDR3 is TGCAGTGCTAGGTCGGCTAGCGGTACAGATACGCAGTATTTT.

The chain employs TRBV5-1 and TRBJ2-5; D is possibly TRBD1 (6 bases). V shed 0 bases and J shed 4 bases, with 10 bases lying between them. Germline V gene data show CDR1 as SGHRS and CDR2 as YFSETQ. The CDR3 has 14 amino acids. The CDR3: CASSLDRVGETQYF. CDR3 sequence (DNA): TGCGCCAGCAGCTTGGACAGGGTTGGAGAGACCCAGTACTTC.

The chain is built from TRBV28 and TRBJ2-7, with TRBD1 matching over 10 bases. The trim removed 8 bases at V and 3 bases at J, leaving 7 bases unmatched. CDR3 length: 14 amino acids. Germline V lookup: CDR1 MDHEN, CDR2 SYDVKM. CDR3 coding DNA: TGTGCCAGCCTCTCGGGACAGGGGCTCTACGAGCAGTACTTC. Translation gives CASLSGQGLYEQYF. Full variable domain (outside the CDR3, taken from reference TRBV28 and TRBJ2-7): DVKVTQSSRYLVKRTGEKVFLECVQDMDHENMFWYRQDPGLGLRLIYFSYDVKMKEKGDIPEGYSVSREKKERFSLILESASTNQTSMYLCASLSGQGLYEQYFGPGTRLTVT.

Only a few counts were recorded for this clonotype. This rearrangement joins TRBV6-1 to TRBJ2-3, with 10 bases aligning to TRBD1. This CDR3 is 14 amino acids long. Germline trimming cut 4 bases from V and 4 bases from J; bases unmatched to any gene: 2. CDR1 and CDR2 (germline): MNHNS, SASEGT. CDR3 sequence reads: CASSGTGGPDTQYF. The DNA of the CDR3 is TGTGCCAGCAGTGGGACAGGGGGACCAGATACGCAGTATTTT.

The chain carries TRBV7-3 and TRBJ2-7; D remains ambiguous. V was pared by 5 bases and J by 2 bases, with 16 bases between. Germline-derived CDR1 and CDR2 are SGHTA and FQGTGA. The CDR3 spans 15 residues. The CDR3 DNA reads TGTGCCAGCAGCCTTGGGCATGCGAGGACCTACGAGCAGTACTTC. Amino acids: CASSLGHARTYEQYF. The entire variable domain, with the rest obtained from reference TRBV7-3 and TRBJ2-7, is as follows: GAGVSQTPSNKVTEKGKYVELRCDPISGHTALYWYRQSLGQGPEFLIYFQGTGAADDSGLPNDRFFAVRPEGSVSTLKIQRTERGDSAVYLCASSLGHARTYEQYFGPGTRLTVT.

A few counts support this clonotype. CDR3 amino acids: CAISEASGSYEQYF. The CDR3, as DNA: TGTGCCATCAGTGAGGCTAGCGGATCCTACGAGCAGTACTTC. V gene TRBV10-3 combines with J gene TRBJ2-7; 7 nucleotides line up with TRBD2. The length of the CDR3 is 14 residues. CDR1 is ENHRY, CDR2 SYGVKD, per germline. The V and J ends lost 2 bases and 1 base, in that order; junction bases with no gene match: 2.

CDR3 nucleotides: TGTGCCAGCAGACCCTCGGGACAGAGCACAGATACGCAGTATTTT. It specifies CASRPSGQSTDTQYF. The V and J genes are TRBV6-1 and TRBJ2-3, with TRBD1 matching 7 bases. CDR3 size: 15 residues. The germline V gene encodes CDR1 MNHNS and CDR2 SASEGT. The trim removed 6 bases at V and 0 bases at J, leaving 6 bases unmatched.

At least ten counts were recorded for this clonotype. The gene calls are TRBV5-1 and TRBJ2-5; 11 bases are a match to TRBD1. J gave up 1 base and V 1 base, and 9 bases lay outside the gene matches. This CDR3 is 18 amino acids long. The germline CDR1 and CDR2 sequences are SGHRS and YFSETQ. CDR3 bases: TGCGCCAGCAGCTTGTTTTTACCCGGGACAGGGGGCCAAGAGACCCAGTACTTC. It codes for CASSLFLPGTGGQETQYF.

V usage is TRBV20-1 and J usage is TRBJ2-3; D not resolved. V shed 2 bases and J shed 0 bases, with 12 bases lying between them. CDR3 length equals 15 residues. Germline V lookup: CDR1 DFQATT, CDR2 SNEGSKA (reference sequence). For the CDR3, the DNA is TGCAGTGCTAGACTAAGGAGCTTTAGCACAGATACGCAGTATTTT. It encodes CSARLRSFSTDTQYF.

At least ten counts were recorded for this clonotype. This chain's CDR3 is CSVVGQGRGYTF. CDR3 DNA: TGCAGCGTTGTAGGACAGGGGAGGGGCTACACCTTC. The chain uses TRBV29-1 and TRBJ1-2; the match to TRBD1 covers 9 bases. Germline assignment: CDR1 SQVTM and CDR2 ANQGSEA. The length of the CDR3 is 12 residues. The ends lost 4 bases at V and 8 bases at J; junction bases unmatched: 5.

The chain carries TRBV5-1 and TRBJ2-1, with TRBD2 matching 11 bases. The CDR3 length is 14 residues. Germline CDR1 is SGHRS and CDR2 is YFSETQ. Trimming at V came to 0 bases and at J to 11 bases, leaving 4 bases not matched to a gene. Here the CDR3 reads CASSLVLAGVKQFF. The CDR3 DNA is TGCGCCAGCAGCTTGGTACTAGCGGGAGTAAAGCAGTTCTTC. Looking up the rest from reference TRBV5-1 and TRBJ2-1 gives the full variable domain: KAGVTQTPRYLIKTRGQQVTLSCSPISGHRSVSWYQQTPGQGLQFLFEYFSETQRNKGNFPGRFSGRQFSNSRSEMNVSTLELGDSALYLCASSLVLAGVKQFFGPGTRLTVL.